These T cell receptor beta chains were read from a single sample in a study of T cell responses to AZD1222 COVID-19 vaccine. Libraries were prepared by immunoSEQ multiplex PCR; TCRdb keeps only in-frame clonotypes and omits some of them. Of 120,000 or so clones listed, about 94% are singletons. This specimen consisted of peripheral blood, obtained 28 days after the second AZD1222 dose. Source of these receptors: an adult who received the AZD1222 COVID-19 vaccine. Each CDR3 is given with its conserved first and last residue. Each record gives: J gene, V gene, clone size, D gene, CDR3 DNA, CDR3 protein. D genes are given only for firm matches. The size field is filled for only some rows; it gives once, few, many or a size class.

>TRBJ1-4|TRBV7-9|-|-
TGTGCCAGCAGCTTAGAAGGGTTTAGTGAAAAACTGTTTTTT
CASSLEGFSEKLFF
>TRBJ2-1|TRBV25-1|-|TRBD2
TGTGCCAGCGCCGGGACTAGCGGAAACAATGAGCAGTTCTTC
CASAGTSGNNEQFF
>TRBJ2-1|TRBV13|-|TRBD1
TGTGCCAGCAGCTCCCGGGACAGTGACAATGAGCAGTTCTTC
CASSSRDSDNEQFF
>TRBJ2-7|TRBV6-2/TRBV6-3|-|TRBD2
TGTGCCAGCAGTAAACTAGCGTACCACGAGCAGTACTTC
CASSKLAYHEQYF
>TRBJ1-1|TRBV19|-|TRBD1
TGTGCCAGTAGCGACAGGGGGGAAGCTTTCTTT
CASSDRGEAFF
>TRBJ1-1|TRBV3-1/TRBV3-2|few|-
TGTGCCAGCGGTGTTCCGGGACAAGAAGCTTTCTTT
CASGVPGQEAFF
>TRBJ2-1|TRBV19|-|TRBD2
TGTGCCAGTAGTATCCAGACTAGCGGGAGTCCCAATGAGCAGTTCTTC
CASSIQTSGSPNEQFF
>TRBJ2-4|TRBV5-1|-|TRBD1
TGCGCCAGCAGCTTGGAACTGGACAGGGGCCTAGCCAAAAACATTCAGTACTTC
CASSLELDRGLAKNIQYF
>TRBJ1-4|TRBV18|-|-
TGTGCCAGCTCAAGCAACATCGGACGGGCGGAAAAACTGTTTTTT
CASSSNIGRAEKLFF
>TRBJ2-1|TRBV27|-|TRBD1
TGTGCCAGCAGTTTATCCCCGGGACAGGTTTACAATGAGCAGTTCTTC
CASSLSPGQVYNEQFF
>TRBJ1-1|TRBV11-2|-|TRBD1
TGTGCCAGCAGCCGGTTCCTACAGGGGAGAGACACTGAAGCTTTCTTT
CASSRFLQGRDTEAFF
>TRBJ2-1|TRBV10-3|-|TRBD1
TGTGCCATCAAGCCGGGACAGGGAATGGATGAGCAGTTCTTC
CAIKPGQGMDEQFF
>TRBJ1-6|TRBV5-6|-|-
TGTGCCAGCAGCCCGAGCTCCTATAATTCACCCCTCCACTTT
CASSPSSYNSPLHF
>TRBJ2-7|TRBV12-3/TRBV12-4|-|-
TGTGCCAGCAGTTTGTCAGGCTCCTACGAGCAGTACTTC
CASSLSGSYEQYF
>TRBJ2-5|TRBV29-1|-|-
TGCAGCGTTGATCGGTGGGAGACCCAGTACTTC
CSVDRWETQYF
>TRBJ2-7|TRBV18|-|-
TGTGCCAGCTCCCCTGCGGCCTGCGAGCAGTGCGAGCAGTACTTC
CASSPAACEQCEQYF
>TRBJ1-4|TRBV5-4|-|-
TGTGCCAGCAGCTCGGGCCTAGAGGAGGAAAAACTGTTTTTT
CASSSGLEEEKLFF
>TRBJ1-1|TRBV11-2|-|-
TGTGCCAGCAGCTCCATTGAAGGGGCAGGGTCTGAAGCTTTCTTT
CASSSIEGAGSEAFF
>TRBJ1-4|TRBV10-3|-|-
TGTGCCATTGGGTCAGAGGGGGAAGCTGGTGAAAAACTGTTTTTT
CAIGSEGEAGEKLFF
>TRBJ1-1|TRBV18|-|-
TGTGCCAGCTCACCTGGGCGGCAGGGTGTGAACACTGAAGCTTTCTTT
CASSPGRQGVNTEAFF
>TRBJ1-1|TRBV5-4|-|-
TGTGCCAGCAGCTTGGGGGGAGGGCCCCTACGGTGGACTGAAGCTTTCTTT
CASSLGGGPLRWTEAFF
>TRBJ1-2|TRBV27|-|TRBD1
TGTGCCAGCAGTTTTGGCCAGGGGGACTATGGCTACACCTTC
CASSFGQGDYGYTF
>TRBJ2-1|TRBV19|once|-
TGTGCCAGTAGTCTTTCCCTCGGTGAGCAGTTCTTC
CASSLSLGEQFF
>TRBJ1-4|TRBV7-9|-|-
TGTGCCAGCAGCTTGGGAAGTGGGTATGAAAAACTGTTTTTT
CASSLGSGYEKLFF
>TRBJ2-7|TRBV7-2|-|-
TGTGCCAGCAGCAAATCGCCGGGACAAGGATCCTACGAGCAGTACTTC
CASSKSPGQGSYEQYF
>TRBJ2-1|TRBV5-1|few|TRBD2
TGCGCCAGCAGCTTGGTGTCTAGCGGGAGGACCCCTTCCTCTTACAATGAGCAGTTCTTC
CASSLVSSGRTPSSYNEQFF
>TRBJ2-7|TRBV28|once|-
TGTGCCAGCAGTGGGACCTTGGGATACGAGCAGTACTTC
CASSGTLGYEQYF
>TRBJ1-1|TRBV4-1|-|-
TGCGCCAGCAGCCCACCCCAAATTACAGATTACACTGAAGCTTTCTTT
CASSPPQITDYTEAFF
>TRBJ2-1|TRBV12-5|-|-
TGTGCTAGTGGTTTGGGGTTAACCTCCTACAATGAGCAGTTCTTC
CASGLGLTSYNEQFF
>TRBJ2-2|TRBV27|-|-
TGTGCCAGCAGTCCTGGGTCCTTGCGGGACACCGGGGAGCTGTTTTTT
CASSPGSLRDTGELFF
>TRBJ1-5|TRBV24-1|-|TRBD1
TGTGCCACCCGGGACAGGGACCATCAGCCCCAGCATTTT
CATRDRDHQPQHF
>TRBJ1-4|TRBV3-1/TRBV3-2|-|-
TGTGCCAGCAGTCTTCTCGGGGCTCGGGAAAAACTGTTTTTT
CASSLLGAREKLFF
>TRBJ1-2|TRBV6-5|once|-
TGTGCCAGCAGTTATTCTAGGGTAGGACCTGGTCCTGGCTACACCTTC
CASSYSRVGPGPGYTF
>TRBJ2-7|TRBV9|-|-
TGTGCCAGCAGACAGGACTACGAGCAGTACTTC
CASRQDYEQYF
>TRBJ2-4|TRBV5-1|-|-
TGCGCCAGCAGCCAAGGGGGTGGGACAGCCAAAAACATTCAGTACTTC
CASSQGGGTAKNIQYF
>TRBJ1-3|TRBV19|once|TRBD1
TGTGCCAGTAGTATTGGACGTACAGGGGCAGGAAACACCATATATTTT
CASSIGRTGAGNTIYF
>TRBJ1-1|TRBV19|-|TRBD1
TGTGCCAGTAGTACAGGGTTTGGACAGGGACACCCGCAGCCGTTT
CASSTGFGQGHPQPF
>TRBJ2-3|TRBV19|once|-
TGTGCCAGCCTACAATTTGGGATGGATACGCAGTATTTT
CASLQFGMDTQYF
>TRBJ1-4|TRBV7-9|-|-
TGTGCCAGCAGCTTAACGGAAAAACTGTTTTTT
CASSLTEKLFF
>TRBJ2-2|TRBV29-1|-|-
TGCAGCGTTGGAGAGACAGGAGACACCGGGGAGCTGTTTTTT
CSVGETGDTGELFF
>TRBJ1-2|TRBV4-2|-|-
TGTGCCAGCAGCCAAGGGAGCTACTCTAACTATGGCTACACCTTC
CASSQGSYSNYGYTF